This T cell receptor beta chain was sequenced for a study of post-analysis software for immune sequencing data (dated by TCRdb to the mid-2010s). As for the study more broadly: Relapsing-remitting, secondary progressive and progressive-relapsing multiple sclerosis were recorded as disease courses, and subtype annotation was lacking for some patients. Patient repertoires were compared against ten to twelve previously published healthy control repertoires from donors aged about 6 to 27 years. A subset of samples was prepared in parallel using single-end sample barcoding, then pooled and co-amplified after Illumina adapter ligation.

Findings and caveats that apply to the study as a whole: Significantly lower normalized Chao1 diversity was found in multiple sclerosis patients than in controls, suggesting substantial peripheral T-cell clonal expansion. The control group was slightly older than the multiple sclerosis patient group. Direct clustering with F measure showed strong co-clustering of samples prepared in the same batch, prompting a batch-effect correction. Patients showed significantly higher frequencies than controls for roughly five TRBV segments, among them TRBV5-6, TRBV5-1 and TRBV20-1.

TCR beta repertoires were profiled from peripheral blood of some 13 young patients with multiple sclerosis to demonstrate the VDJtools post-analysis software. The multiple sclerosis patients were children and adolescents between roughly 6 and 17 years of age. CDR1 MDHEN and CDR2 SYDVKM are derived from the germline V gene. The CDR3 numbers 16 residues from cysteine through phenylalanine. Just the 48-base CDR3 DNA is kept, in frame starting at base 1. There are many counts of this clonotype. Its antigen remains unidentified. The germline gene is not matched at one end of the junction; a read error may be the cause. Libraries were made using PCR. Sequenced using an Illumina HiSeq 2500. Unique molecular identifiers were incorporated into TCR beta cDNA libraries to reduce PCR and sequencing biases. Roughly 500,000 cDNA molecules were obtained for every 1 to 10 million input T cells, so each molecule roughly corresponded to one T cell. The patient libraries were prepared and sequenced with the same protocol used for the earlier healthy control dataset. Within a given batch, samples were prepared together, multiplexed and sequenced on the same HiSeq lane. The paper's data handling went like this. Raw barcoded reads were processed with MIGEC, and single-read molecular identifier groups were discarded before consensus assembly and CDR3 extraction. Clonotype tables were post-analysed with VDJtools, and diversity was normalized by down-sampling all datasets to the smallest sample size. In repertoire overlap clustering, CDR3 amino acid sequences, but not nucleotide sequences, were matched to correct batch-related cross-sample contamination. The raw public data were reprocessed by TCRdb itself: fastp quality trimming at Q25, MiXCR clonotype calling, in-frame beta chains only. Each CDR3 protein gets just one entry, which takes the most common genes and DNA from the rows behind it. TCRdb, not the original authors, processed these V and J calls. This sample holds hundreds of thousands of distinct CDR3 sequences; 35% to 40% were observed only once. The top ten clonotypes cover 4.5% to 5.5% of the sample.

This sequence originates from a girl aged 5 to 17 with multiple sclerosis. The sequencing sample was made of blood. This sequence uses TRBV28 and TRBJ2-3, with a tentative D gene TRBD2 over 6 matching bases. The DNA reads TGTGCCAGCAGTTGGAGTTGGGACTCCCCCACAAATACGCAGTATTTT. It is translated as CASSWSWDSPTNTQYF.